This note documents a single TCR beta chain sequence. Antigen unknown. Sequencing relied on a cDNA template that was reverse transcribed from extracted RNA. Method: immunoSEQ multiplex PCR; TCRdb's copy keeps in-frame clones and lacks some. This sample carries about 180,000 clones, roughly 50% of them seen once, and the ten largest clones take 11%. Treatment denoted: oral pan-JAK inhibitor, 5-10 mg twice daily. Sampling of alopecia areata patients yielded lesional scalp punch biopsies as well as peripheral blood. This sample was included in a study of CD8+ T cells in alopecia areata. Study background: Among treated patients, oral tofacitinib was administered at 5 to 10 mg twice daily.

Broader study findings: Tofacitinib delivered significant drops in scalp clonality and in expanded CD8+ clones among the top 100.

The receptor's source is a human donor with alopecia areata. The sequences come from CD8+ T cells sorted from blood, collected at week 24, from a patient treated with tofacitinib.

The CDR3 DNA follows: TGTGCCAGCAGTTACGGGACAGGGGCCGAGACCCAGTACTTC. The encoded protein is CASSYGTGAETQYF. This chain connects TRBV6-5 to TRBJ2-5; 10 bases fit TRBD1. The J segment lost 5 bases and the V segment lost 2 bases, leaving 2 bases of the junction unmatched. Per germline, CDR1 MNHEY and CDR2 SVGAGI. The CDR3 totals 14 residues.